This T cell receptor (beta chain) stems from a study of T cells in localized non-small cell lung cancer. Study-level points and caveats: Uninvolved adjacent lung had the highest recorded T cell clonality, with tumor below it. Adjacent lung held a median about 57 of the top 100 tumor clones.

Sequenced by immunoSEQ multiplex PCR; TCRdb stores in-frame clones only, minus some. The table has more than 25,000 clones, about nine tenths seen once. CDR1 is SGHRS and CDR2 is YFSETQ in the germline V gene. The V gene lost 0 bases and the J gene lost 1 base, with 11 bases spanning the gap. The length of the CDR3 is 15 residues. In the case of this clone: The target antigen is unknown.

The sequencing here drew on PBMCs, taken before any cancer treatment. The chain is built from TRBV5-1 and TRBJ2-7; possible D gene TRBD1, 7 bases. This sequence originates from a man between 40 and 69 years old with stage II lung adenocarcinoma. The CDR3 loop is CASSLETGRSYEQYF. The CDR3 region has the DNA TGCGCCAGCAGCTTGGAGACAGGGAGGTCCTACGAGCAGTACTTC. Variable domain in full (rest from reference TRBV5-1 and TRBJ2-7): KAGVTQTPRYLIKTRGQQVTLSCSPISGHRSVSWYQQTPGQGLQFLFEYFSETQRNKGNFPGRFSGRQFSNSRSEMNVSTLELGDSALYLCASSLETGRSYEQYFGPGTRLTVT.